These 17 T cell receptor beta chains were all obtained from the same sample, sequenced in a study of blood T cell repertoires in COVID-19. This table comes from immunoSEQ multiplex PCR, and its TCRdb copy is limited to in-frame clones, with some not included. Of 100,000 to 150,000 clones listed, 86% are singletons. Specimen: peripheral blood. These receptors were taken from a woman between 65 and 79 years old with COVID-19, enrolled during active disease.

The V gene is TRBV5-1, the J gene TRBJ1-1; D remains unclear. The V gene's germline CDR1 is SGHRS and CDR2 YFSETQ. The CDR3 totals 12 residues. V lost 5 bases to trimming and J lost 1 base, with 6 bases between them. Written as DNA, the CDR3 is TGCGCCAGCAGGCAGGCGAACACTGAAGCTTTCTTT. Protein product: CASRQANTEAFF.

The genes are TRBV2 and TRBJ2-5; the D gene is possibly TRBD1 (5 bases). Germline CDR1 SNHLY, CDR2 FYNNEI. The CDR3 totals 16 residues. V gave up 2 bases and J gave up 2 bases, with 15 bases separating them. The chain's CDR3 is CASSEHGQGIQETQYF. DNA of the CDR3: TGTGCCAGCAGTGAACATGGTCAGGGAATTCAAGAGACCCAGTACTTC.

V gene TRBV19 combines with J gene TRBJ1-5; perhaps TRBD1 as D (6 bases). V lost 6 bases and J 9 bases, leaving 18 bases between the germline ends. The CDR3 loop spans 14 amino acids. CDR1 and CDR2 from the germline V gene are LNHDA and SQIVND (reference sequence). The CDR3 DNA is TGTGCCAGTAGCGATACAGGGCACCGGGGGCCCCAGCATTTT. Protein sequence: CASSDTGHRGPQHF. The whole variable domain, remainder taken from reference TRBV19 and TRBJ1-5, is DGGITQSPKYLFRKEGQNVTLSCEQNLNHDAMYWYRQDPGQGLRLIYYSQIVNDFQKGDIAEGYSVSREKKESFPLTVTSAQKNPTAFYLCASSDTGHRGPQHFGDGTRLSIL.

V gene TRBV3-1 (or the pseudogene TRBV3-2) combines with J gene TRBJ1-6; 9 bases align to TRBD1. Germline CDR1 reads LGHDT; CDR2 reads YNNKEL (reference sequence). V shed 5 bases, J shed 9 bases, and the junction held 5 bases outside the gene matches. The CDR3 sequence is 14 residues long. CDR3 sequence: CASSFTGGISPLHF. The CDR3 DNA sequence: TGTGCCAGCAGCTTCACAGGGGGCATTTCACCCCTCCACTTT.

The chain joins TRBV6-6 to TRBJ2-7; 7 bases match TRBD1. The germline V gene has CDR1 MNHNY and CDR2 SVGAGI (reference sequence). V shed 6 bases, J shed 4 bases, and the junction held 12 bases outside the gene matches. The CDR3 totals 15 residues. CDR3 coding DNA: TGTGCCAGCAGACGGAGTCGACAGGGTTTTTACGAGCAGTACTTC. Translated: CASRRSRQGFYEQYF.

This chain links TRBV18 with TRBJ1-6, with a weak D call TRBD1 (5 bases). The germline V gene encodes CDR1 KGHSH and CDR2 LQKENI. The V and J ends lost 6 bases and 8 bases respectively, with 17 bases between them. The CDR3 has 15 amino acids. The CDR3 DNA reads TGTGCCAGCTCCCAGGAGGGGCTTGCCTATTCACCCCTCCACTTT. The encoded protein is CASSQEGLAYSPLHF.

This clone was observed once. V and J are TRBV19 and TRBJ1-5, with TRBD1 as a possible D gene (5 bases). This CDR3 spans 12 amino acids. Germline V gene lookup returns CDR1 LNHDA and CDR2 SQIVND (reference sequence). V dropped 6 bases and J dropped 5 bases, with 8 bases sitting between them. CDR3 DNA: TGTGCCAGTAGCCCCAGGGATCAGCCCCAGCATTTT. This encodes CASSPRDQPQHF.

The chain recombines TRBV5-4 with TRBJ2-5; 8 bases line up with TRBD2. The germline gives CDR1 SGHNT, CDR2 YYREEE (reference sequence). Unmatched junction bases numbered 7, after V lost 4 bases and J lost 5 bases. The CDR3 runs to 14 residues. CDR3 DNA sequence: TGTGCCAGCAGCCCGGGGGGGACGGGGGAGACCCAGTACTTC. Amino acids: CASSPGGTGETQYF.

The V and J genes are TRBV28 and TRBJ2-5; 12 positions match TRBD1. Germline V gene lookup returns CDR1 MDHEN and CDR2 SYDVKM. The CDR3 length is 16 residues. V was clipped by 5 bases and J by 6 bases; unmatched bases: 10. CDR3 amino acids: CASSPPGQGAEKTQYF. DNA of the CDR3: TGTGCCAGCAGTCCCCCGGGACAGGGGGCCGAGAAGACCCAGTACTTC.

J is TRBJ1-4 and V is TRBV4-2; 7 nucleotides match TRBD1. Per germline, CDR1 LGHNA and CDR2 YNFKEQ. V gave up 0 bases and J gave up 8 bases; unmatched junction bases: 3. The CDR3 covers 14 residues. CDR3 sequence (DNA): TGTGCCAGCAGCCAAGAATTAGGGGGCGAAAAACTGTTTTTT. This translates into CASSQELGGEKLFF.

The chain recombines TRBV29-1 with TRBJ2-7; a possible D gene is TRBD1 (6 bases). The CDR3 runs 14 residues. The germline V gene has CDR1 SQVTM and CDR2 ANQGSEA. The germline V and J ends were trimmed by 5 bases and 2 bases, with 16 bases remaining between them. The CDR3 sequence: CSVLGRGSTYEQYF. CDR3 coding DNA: TGCAGCGTTCTGGGCAGGGGAAGCACCTACGAGCAGTACTTC.

The table lists this clone with a count of one. Compared with germline, one end of the junction differs, possibly owing to a read error. The same CDR3 arises from other DNA sequences in this sample as well. The chain joins TRBV7-3 to TRBJ1-6, with 9 nucleotides matching TRBD1. The CDR3 loop spans 14 amino acids. Per the germline V gene, CDR1 is SGHTA and CDR2 is FQGTGA. The CDR3 is CASSPDRGNSPLHF. The CDR3 DNA reads TGCGCCAGCAGCCCCGACAGGGGGAATTCACCCCTCCACTTT.

The rearrangement joins TRBV5-1 to TRBJ1-2; 7 positions agree with TRBD1. The V segment lost 0 bases and the J segment 10 bases; nucleotides outside the gene matches: 12. The CDR3 covers 15 residues. Germline lookup yields CDR1 SGHRS and CDR2 YFSETQ. CDR3 protein: CASSLARGAVGNYTF. CDR3 DNA sequence: TGCGCCAGCAGCTTGGCCAGGGGGGCAGTAGGTAACTACACCTTC.

The J gene is TRBJ2-7, the V gene TRBV5-1; 11 nucleotides line up with TRBD2. J lost 5 bases, V lost 4 bases, and 8 bases had no gene match. The CDR3 length is 15 residues. Germline V gene data show CDR1 as SGHRS and CDR2 as YFSETQ. The CDR3 nucleotides are TGCGCCAGCAGCCAAGAACTAGCGGGGGTGAACGAGCAGTACTTC. The encoded protein is CASSQELAGVNEQYF. Looking up the rest from reference TRBV5-1 and TRBJ2-7 gives the full variable domain: KAGVTQTPRYLIKTRGQQVTLSCSPISGHRSVSWYQQTPGQGLQFLFEYFSETQRNKGNFPGRFSGRQFSNSRSEMNVSTLELGDSALYLCASSQELAGVNEQYFGPGTRLTVT.

The J gene is TRBJ1-4, the V gene TRBV9, with 8 positions matching TRBD1. The CDR3 spans 16 residues. The germline V gene has CDR1 SGDLS and CDR2 YYNGEE. The junction had 6 bases not matched to a gene; V was cut back by 3 bases and J by 2 bases. The CDR3 spells CASSARAGGTNEKLFF. The DNA for the CDR3 is TGTGCCAGCAGCGCTAGGGCAGGGGGCACTAATGAAAAACTGTTTTTT.

The chain combines TRBV14 with TRBJ1-1; no clear D. V lost 0 bases and J lost 2, with 10 bases in between. Germline-derived CDR1 and CDR2 are SGHDN and FVKESK. This CDR3 contains 15 residues. CDR3 amino acids: CASSQDRRGNTEAFF. The CDR3 DNA reads TGTGCCAGCAGCCAAGATCGACGGGGAAACACTGAAGCTTTCTTT.

The chain has TRBV10-3 and TRBJ1-2; a possible D gene is TRBD1 (5 bases). Trimming removed 3 bases from V and 4 bases from J, with 12 bases in between. The germline CDR1 and CDR2 sequences are ENHRY and SYGVKD. The CDR3 has 14 residues. The CDR3 nucleotides read TGTGCCATCAGTGAACCTGGCAGGGTCTATGGCTACACCTTC. Its translation is CAISEPGRVYGYTF.